One T cell receptor beta chain is described in this entry. Antigen specificity is unknown. Trimming pared 0 bases from V and 5 bases from J, leaving 11 bases between. CDR1 and CDR2 (germline): SGDLS, YYNGEE. This CDR3 spans 14 amino acids. For the second PCR, which ran for about 7 to 11 cycles, a sample-barcoded 5' primer and a J-beta primer mix were used. A single record per CDR3 protein comes from TCRdb applying MiXCR to the 5' RACE reads. The sample contains some 700,000 distinct CDR3 sequences, roughly 43% of which appear only once. The data were obtained in a study of blood T cells in healthy people across ages. Findings of the study overall: Versus aged donors, long-lived donors had higher diversity and more naive CD4+ cells.

The material sequenced was blood. The TCR sequence derives from a woman in her sixties in good health. V usage is TRBV9 and J usage is TRBJ2-5; D gene uncertain. The CDR3 nucleotides are TGTGCCAGCAGCGTAGGACTCCCCCGGGAGACCCAGTACTTC. Translating gives CASSVGLPRETQYF.